The 2 T cell receptor beta chains below all came from one sample that was sequenced in a study of cytomegalovirus exposure and HLA in healthy donors. 60 Vbeta and 13 Jbeta primers were used in PCR. Profiling relied on immunoSEQ multiplex PCR, and the TCRdb table lists in-frame clones only, not all of them. The sample includes about 90,000 clones, approximately 60% of them seen just once. The sample was PBMCs. Every receptor here comes from a woman in her fifties or sixties in good health and CMV-seropositive.

CDR3 protein: CASSPGREGGYTF. CDR3 bases: TGTGCCAGCAGCCCCGGGCGTGAGGGAGGCTACACCTTC. The rearrangement links TRBV7-3 to TRBJ1-2, with unresolved D. The germline V gene has CDR1 SGHTA and CDR2 FQGTGA. The CDR3 is 13 residues long. V lost 5 bases, J lost 8 bases, and 15 bases lay in between.

V usage is TRBV19 and J usage is TRBJ1-1; D unclear. CDR3 length: 12 amino acids. From germline, CDR1 is LNHDA and CDR2 SQIVND (reference sequence). The germline V and J ends were trimmed by 4 bases and 0 bases, with 3 bases remaining between them. CDR3 in amino acids: CASSNLNTEAFF. The CDR3 DNA reads as TGTGCCAGTAGTAACTTGAACACTGAAGCTTTCTTT.